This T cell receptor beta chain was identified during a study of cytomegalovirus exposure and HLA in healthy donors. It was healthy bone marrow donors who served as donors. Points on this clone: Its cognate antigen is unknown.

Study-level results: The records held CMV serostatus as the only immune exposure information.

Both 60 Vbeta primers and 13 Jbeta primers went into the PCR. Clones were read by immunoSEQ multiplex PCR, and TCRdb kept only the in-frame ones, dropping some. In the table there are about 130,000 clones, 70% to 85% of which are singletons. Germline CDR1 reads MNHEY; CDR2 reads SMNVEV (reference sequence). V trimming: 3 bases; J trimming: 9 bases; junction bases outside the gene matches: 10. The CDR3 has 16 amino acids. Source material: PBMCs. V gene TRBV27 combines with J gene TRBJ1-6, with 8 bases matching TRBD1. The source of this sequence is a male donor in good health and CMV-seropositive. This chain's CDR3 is CASSFTVAGGGSPLHF. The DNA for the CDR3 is TGTGCCAGCAGTTTCACCGTAGCAGGGGGCGGTTCACCCCTCCACTTT.